This T cell receptor beta chain was found in a study of blood T cells in healthy people across ages. This clonotype was detected a few times. The length of the CDR3 is 16 residues. Looked up from germline, CDR1 is SGHDN and CDR2 is FVKESK. Trimming took 2 bases from V and 8 from J, leaving 21 bases between them. Healthy Caucasian individuals from Russia aged about 6 to 90 served as donors. Samples had at least 6.5 million PBMCs isolated from them. The authors ran a second PCR of 7 to 11 cycles using a sample-barcoded 5' primer and a J-beta primer mix. Every cDNA molecule bore a tag from a template-switch adaptor containing 12 random nucleotides. MiXCR was run by TCRdb on the 5' RACE reads, yielding one entry per CDR3 protein. The sample includes about 1.6 million distinct CDR3 sequences, 34% of them seen just once.

Source material: blood. The chain couples TRBV14 to TRBJ1-2; TRBD1 is a possible D gene (6 bases). This TCR was recovered from a woman aged 25 to 45 in good health. The CDR3 loop reads CASSQRRGQPWGGYTF. The CDR3, as DNA: TGTGCCAGCAGCCAACGCAGGGGACAACCCTGGGGAGGCTACACCTTC. Full variable domain (remainder filled in from reference TRBV14 and TRBJ1-2): EAGVTQFPSHSVIEKGQTVTLRCDPISGHDNLYWYRRVMGKEIKFLLHFVKESKQDESGMPNNRFLAERTGGTYSTLKVQPAELEDSGVYFCASSQRRGQPWGGYTFGSGTRLTVV.